This is a list of T cell receptor beta chains from one sample in a study of beta chain features in type 1 diabetes. Clones were read by immunoSEQ multiplex PCR, and TCRdb kept only the in-frame ones, dropping some. Of 200,000 to 300,000 clones detected, approximately 11% appear once; the ten largest clones hold around 0.018%. Input material: naive CD4+ T cells from blood. The receptors were sampled from a man aged 25-45 years with type 1 diabetes. Both conserved end residues are part of each CDR3. D genes are given only for firm matches. Only some rows state a clone size, as once, few, many or a class for expanded clones.

few,NA,TRBJ2-7,TRBV30,CAWSRDTGTYEQYF,TGTGCCTGGAGCCGGGACACAGGGACCTACGAGCAGTACTTC
NA,TRBD2,TRBJ2-1,TRBV7-7,CASSSSGGLGDEQFF,TGTGCTAGCAGCTCTAGCGGGGGCCTTGGGGATGAGCAGTTCTTC
NA,NA,TRBJ2-6,TRBV18,CASSPRLDSGANVLTF,TGTGCCAGCTCCCCAAGACTGGACTCTGGGGCCAACGTCCTGACTTTC
NA,TRBD2,TRBJ2-3,TRBV6-5,CASSYSGGDTQYF,TGTGCCAGCAGTTACTCGGGGGGGGATACGCAGTATTTT
NA,NA,TRBJ2-7,TRBV9,CASSVGETSYEQYF,TGTGCCAGCAGCGTAGGGGAGACCTCCTACGAGCAGTACTTC
NA,NA,TRBJ1-2,TRBV6-5,CASSSGGRYGYTF,TGTGCCAGCAGTTCGGGGGGCCGTTATGGCTACACCTTC
NA,TRBD1,TRBJ1-5,TRBV18,CASSPLGQGFNQPQHF,TGTGCCAGCTCACCACTGGGACAGGGCTTCAATCAGCCCCAGCATTTT
NA,TRBD1,TRBJ2-7,TRBV5-8,CASSRDRAPYEQYF,TGTGCCAGCAGCCGGGACAGGGCCCCCTACGAGCAGTACTTC
NA,NA,TRBJ2-7,TRBV7-8,CASNWRGQSVYEQYF,TGTGCCAGCAACTGGCGGGGACAGTCAGTCTACGAGCAGTACTTC
NA,TRBD2,TRBJ2-3,TRBV29-1,CSVDLAGRADTQYF,TGCAGCGTTGACTTGGCGGGGAGGGCGGATACGCAGTATTTT
NA,TRBD1,TRBJ2-1,TRBV7-3,CASSPGTAEYNEQFF,TGTGCCAGCAGCCCCGGGACAGCAGAATACAATGAGCAGTTCTTC
few,TRBD1,TRBJ2-7,TRBV9,CASSGTGQSYEQYF,TGTGCCAGCAGCGGGACAGGGCAGAGCTACGAGCAGTACTTC
few,NA,TRBJ2-5,TRBV6-5,CASGRQGSEETQYF,TGTGCCAGCGGCAGGCAGGGAAGTGAAGAGACCCAGTACTTC
NA,NA,TRBJ1-2,TRBV6-5,CASSQGGLYGYTF,TGTGCCAGCAGCCAAGGAGGACTTTATGGCTACACCTTC
NA,NA,TRBJ1-6,TRBV14,CASSQESSYNSPLHF,TGTGCCAGCAGCCAAGAGAGCTCCTATAATTCACCCCTCCACTTT
few,TRBD1,TRBJ2-1,TRBV18,CASSLGTGSYNEQFF,TGTGCCAGCTCACTTGGGACAGGGTCCTACAATGAGCAGTTCTTC
NA,NA,TRBJ2-7,TRBV6-5,CASRKTGTPTYEQYF,TGTGCCAGCAGAAAAACCGGGACACCCACCTACGAGCAGTACTTC
few,NA,TRBJ2-7,TRBV15,CATSRDRPYEQYF,TGTGCCACCAGCCGCGACAGACCATACGAGCAGTACTTC
NA,NA,TRBJ2-4,TRBV21-1,CASSVTGVGAKNIQYF,TGTGCCAGCAGCGTAACAGGGGTAGGAGCCAAAAACATTCAGTACTTC
NA,TRBD1,TRBJ2-1,TRBV7-3,CASSFLSLDRRRGNEQFF,TGTGCCAGCAGCTTCCTCAGCTTGGACAGGCGACGGGGCAATGAGCAGTTCTTC
few,NA,TRBJ2-7,TRBV4-1,CASSHLPAQGEQYF,TGCGCCAGCAGCCATCTCCCTGCCCAGGGGGAGCAGTACTTC
few,NA,TRBJ1-5,TRBV5-4,CATSLFQGNGNQPQHF,TGTGCCACCTCCCTCTTTCAGGGGAATGGGAATCAGCCCCAGCATTTT
NA,NA,TRBJ1-2,TRBV6-5,CASSYSPAQGDGYTF,TGTGCCAGCAGTTACTCCCCGGCACAGGGCGATGGCTACACCTTC
few,TRBD2,TRBJ2-3,TRBV9,CASSPSGASTDTQYF,TGTGCCAGCAGCCCGAGCGGGGCCAGCACAGATACGCAGTATTTT
few,NA,TRBJ1-6,TRBV9,CASSTQAANSPLHF,TGTGCCAGCAGCACCCAAGCCGCTAATTCACCCCTCCACTTT
NA,TRBD1,TRBJ2-3,TRBV5-1,CASSPGTGHLGDTQYF,TGCGCCAGCAGCCCCGGGACAGGCCATTTGGGAGATACGCAGTATTTT
few,NA,TRBJ2-1,TRBV4-1,CASSQVTVAVNEQFF,TGCGCCAGCAGCCAGGTGACAGTAGCCGTTAATGAGCAGTTCTTC
few,NA,TRBJ2-7,TRBV25-1,CASSGGVRQYF,TGTGCCAGCAGTGGGGGGGTTCGGCAGTACTTC
few,TRBD1,TRBJ2-7,TRBV5-1,CASSFTGTVDYEQYF,TGCGCCAGCAGCTTCACTGGGACAGTTGACTACGAGCAGTACTTC
NA,NA,TRBJ1-1,TRBV1,CTSSQYDRATEAFF,TGCACCAGCAGCCAATATGACAGGGCCACTGAAGCTTTCTTT
few,TRBD1,TRBJ1-6,TRBV30,CAWRPRQGVNSPLHF,TGTGCCTGGAGGCCGAGACAGGGGGTTAATTCACCCCTCCACTTT
few,NA,TRBJ2-1,TRBV2,CASLGPRGNEQFF,TGTGCCAGCCTTGGACCTCGGGGTAATGAGCAGTTCTTC
few,NA,TRBJ2-7,TRBV5-1,CASSLGTGYNEQYF,TGCGCCAGCAGCTTAGGAACAGGGTACAACGAGCAGTACTTC
few,NA,TRBJ1-2,TRBV27,CASSFAGIYGYTF,TGTGCCAGCAGTTTTGCAGGGATCTATGGCTACACCTTC
few,TRBD1,TRBJ2-5,TRBV27,CASRGTGRASLYF,TGTGCCAGCAGGGGGACAGGGAGGGCTTCTTTGTACTTC
NA,NA,TRBJ1-1,TRBV12-5,CASGLVARISF,TGTGCTAGTGGTTTGGTAGCGCGAATCTCCTTT
few,NA,TRBJ2-1,TRBV5-4,CASSLVGGDEQFF,TGTGCCAGCAGCTTGGTCGGAGGGGATGAGCAGTTCTTC
few,TRBD2,TRBJ2-2,TRBV7-6,CASSSYTGTSVPGELFF,TGTGCCAGCAGCTCATATACCGGGACTAGCGTCCCCGGGGAGCTGTTTTTT
few,TRBD1,TRBJ2-3,TRBV29-1,CSVARTGGSEDTQYF,TGCAGCGTTGCTCGGACAGGGGGCAGTGAAGATACGCAGTATTTT
few,TRBD1,TRBJ1-1,TRBV5-1,CASSPPGQGLLTEAFF,TGCGCCAGCAGCCCCCCGGGACAGGGTTTGCTGACTGAAGCTTTCTTT